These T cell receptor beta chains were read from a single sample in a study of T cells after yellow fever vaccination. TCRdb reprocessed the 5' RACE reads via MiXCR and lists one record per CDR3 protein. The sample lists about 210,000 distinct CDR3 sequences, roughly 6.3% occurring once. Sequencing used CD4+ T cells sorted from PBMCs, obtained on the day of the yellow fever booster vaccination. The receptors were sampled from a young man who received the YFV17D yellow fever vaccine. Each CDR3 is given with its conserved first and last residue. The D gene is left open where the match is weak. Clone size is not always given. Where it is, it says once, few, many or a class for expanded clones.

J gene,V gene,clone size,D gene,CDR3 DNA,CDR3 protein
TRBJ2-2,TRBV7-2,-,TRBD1,TGTGCCAGCAGCTTAGCACAGGGGGCAGGCGGGGAGCTGTTTTTT,CASSLAQGAGGELFF
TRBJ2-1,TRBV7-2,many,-,TGTGCCAGCACCCCAGATGGGTCCTACAATGAGCAGTTCTTC,CASTPDGSYNEQFF
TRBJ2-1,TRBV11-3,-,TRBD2,TGTGCCAGCAGCTTTGAAGCTAGCGGAGACTACAATGAGCAGTTCTTC,CASSFEASGDYNEQFF
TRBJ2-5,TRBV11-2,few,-,TGTGCCAGCAGCCCCGGTGATGGAAGACAAGAGACCCAGTACTTC,CASSPGDGRQETQYF
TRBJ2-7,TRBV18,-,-,TGTGCCAGCTCACCAGGCCCAGGTTCGGAGCAGTACTTC,CASSPGPGSEQYF
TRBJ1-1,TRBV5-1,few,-,TGCGCCAGCAGCCCCACACCCCGCAACACTGAAGCTTTCTTT,CASSPTPRNTEAFF
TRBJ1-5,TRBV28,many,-,TGTGCCAGCACCACCCCGGGTCAGCCCCAGCATTTT,CASTTPGQPQHF
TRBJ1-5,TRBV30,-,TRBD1,TGTGCCTGGAGAGACAGGGGTTCTCAGCCCCAGCATTTT,CAWRDRGSQPQHF
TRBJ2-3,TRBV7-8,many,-,TGTGCCAGCAGCTTCCAGAAGAGGGTGGATACGCAGTATTTT,CASSFQKRVDTQYF
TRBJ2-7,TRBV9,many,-,TGTGCCAGCAGCGTAGATGGCAGAGATAACGAGCAGTACTTC,CASSVDGRDNEQYF
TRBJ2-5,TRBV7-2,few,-,TGTGCCAGCAGCTCTCGCGGGTCGGAGACCCAGTACTTC,CASSSRGSETQYF
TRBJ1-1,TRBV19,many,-,TGTGCCAGTAGTCGACGACAGTCAGAAGCTTTCTTT,CASSRRQSEAFF
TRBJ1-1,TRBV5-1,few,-,TGCGCCAGCAGCTTGGGTTCCGGAAGGGTTAACACTGAAGCTTTCTTT,CASSLGSGRVNTEAFF
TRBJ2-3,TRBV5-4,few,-,TGTGCCAGCAGCTTGTTAGGGGTCGATACGCAGTATTTT,CASSLLGVDTQYF
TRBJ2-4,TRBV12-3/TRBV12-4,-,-,TGTGCCAGCAGTTTTATCTACTCCACTCAGTACTTC,CASSFIYSTQYF
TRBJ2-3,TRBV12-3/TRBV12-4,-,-,TGTGCCTGCAGTTTAGGAGGCGGGATCGGCCCCGGCACAGATACGCAGTATTTT,CACSLGGGIGPGTDTQYF
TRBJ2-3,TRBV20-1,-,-,TGCAGTGCTAGCTTTGTGGCAGATACGCAGTATTTT,CSASFVADTQYF
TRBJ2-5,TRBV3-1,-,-,TGTGCCAGCAGCATTACAGGACTCCAAGAGACCCAGTACTTC,CASSITGLQETQYF
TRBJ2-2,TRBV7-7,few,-,TGTGCCAGCAGCTTAGACCGATCCGGGGAGCTGTTTTTT,CASSLDRSGELFF
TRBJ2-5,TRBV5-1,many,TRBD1,TGCGCCAGCAGCTCCCTGGACAGGGGAGAGACCCAGTACTTC,CASSSLDRGETQYF
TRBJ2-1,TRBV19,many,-,TGTGCCAGTAGTAGAGGGACGTCGTACAATGAGCAGTTCTTC,CASSRGTSYNEQFF
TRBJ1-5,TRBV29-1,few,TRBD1,TGCAGCGTTGGGGACAGGGTTGATCAGCCCCAGCATTTT,CSVGDRVDQPQHF
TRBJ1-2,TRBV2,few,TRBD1,TGTGCCAGGAGCAATACGGGACAGGGGGTGGAAGGCTACACCTTC,CARSNTGQGVEGYTF
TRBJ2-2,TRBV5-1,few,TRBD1,TGCGCCAGCAGTCCCAGGGGGCCAACCGGGGAGCTGTTTTTT,CASSPRGPTGELFF
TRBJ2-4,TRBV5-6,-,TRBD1,TGTGCCAGCAGCACGGGACAGTCTTTAAGAAACATTCAGTACTTC,CASSTGQSLRNIQYF
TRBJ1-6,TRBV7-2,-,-,TGTGCCAGCAGCTTAACCGGGGACCCTTCTAATTCACCCCTCCACTTT,CASSLTGDPSNSPLHF
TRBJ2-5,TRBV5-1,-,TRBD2,TGCGCCAGCAGCTGGGCTCTCACTAGCGTCCAAGAGACCCAGTACTTC,CASSWALTSVQETQYF
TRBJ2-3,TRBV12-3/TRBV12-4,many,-,TGTGCCAGCAGCCACATGCCGGGACGGCGCACAGATACGCAGTATTTT,CASSHMPGRRTDTQYF
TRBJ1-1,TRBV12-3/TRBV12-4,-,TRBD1,TGTGCCAGCAGTAACGGACAGGGGGCCTCTGAAGCTTTCTTT,CASSNGQGASEAFF
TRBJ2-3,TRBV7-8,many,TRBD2,TGTGCCAGCAGCCCGCGACTAGCGTCCACAGATACGCAGTATTTT,CASSPRLASTDTQYF
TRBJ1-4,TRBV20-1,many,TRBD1,TGCAGTGCTAGATCTGGACAGGGGAATGAAAAACTGTTTTTT,CSARSGQGNEKLFF
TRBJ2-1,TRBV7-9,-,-,TGTGCCAGCAACCCCCCAGGGCTGGATGAGCAGTTCTTC,CASNPPGLDEQFF
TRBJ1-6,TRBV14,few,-,TGTGCCAGCAGCCACGAAGGACACTATAATTCACCCCTCCACTTT,CASSHEGHYNSPLHF
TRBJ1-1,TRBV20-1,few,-,TGCAGTGCTAGTAAAGGACATCGAACTACTGAAGCTTTCTTT,CSASKGHRTTEAFF
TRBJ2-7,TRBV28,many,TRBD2,TGTGCCAGCAGTTTCGGGGGGGCGACCTACGAGCAGTACTTC,CASSFGGATYEQYF
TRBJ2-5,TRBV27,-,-,TGTGCCAGCAGCCCTGGGCGCGACCTACAAGAGACCCAGTACTTC,CASSPGRDLQETQYF
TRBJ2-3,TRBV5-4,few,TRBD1,TGTGCCAGCAGCGTCCGGGACAGGGGTCCAGATACGCAGTATTTT,CASSVRDRGPDTQYF
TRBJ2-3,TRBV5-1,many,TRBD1,TGCGCCAGCAGCTTGCAGGGGGAGATCGATACGCAGTATTTT,CASSLQGEIDTQYF
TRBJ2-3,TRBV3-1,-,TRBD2,TGTGCCAGCAGCCGCGCGGGAGTGGATACGCAGTATTTT,CASSRAGVDTQYF
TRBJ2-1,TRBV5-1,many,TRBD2,TGCGCCAGCAGCTTGGGTGGGACTACCTACAATGAGCAGTTCTTC,CASSLGGTTYNEQFF
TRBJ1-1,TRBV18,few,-,TGTGCCAGCTCACCCGTCCCGGGGGAGGGCGAAGCTTTCTTT,CASSPVPGEGEAFF
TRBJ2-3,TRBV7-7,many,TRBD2,TGTGCTAGCAGCTTAGGGGCTAGCGGGGGCCAAGATACGCAGTATTTT,CASSLGASGGQDTQYF
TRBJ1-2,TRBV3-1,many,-,TGTGCCAGCAGCCAACGAACCAGATATGGCTACACCTTC,CASSQRTRYGYTF
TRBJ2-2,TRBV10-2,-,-,TGCGCCAGCCTCGGTGGGGGCCACACCGGGGAGCTGTTTTTT,CASLGGGHTGELFF
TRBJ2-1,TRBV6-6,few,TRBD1,TGTGCCAGCACCTTGACAGGGACCAATGAGCAGTTCTTC,CASTLTGTNEQFF
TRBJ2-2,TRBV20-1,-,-,TGCAGTGCTAGACCCCAGGGTGGGTATCTTCGGAACACCGGGGAGCCGTTTTTT,CSARPQGGYLRNTGEPFF
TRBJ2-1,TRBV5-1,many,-,TGCGCCAGCAGCTTGGAAGGGGGCTCCTACAATGAGCAGTTCTTC,CASSLEGGSYNEQFF
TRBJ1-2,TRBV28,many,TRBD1,TGTGCCAGCAGTTTGACAGGGGCTGTGACGGATGGCTACACCTTC,CASSLTGAVTDGYTF
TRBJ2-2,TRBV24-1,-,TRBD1,TGTGCCACCAGTGACGGTTTAGGGGGCCCCGGGGAGCTGTTTTTT,CATSDGLGGPGELFF
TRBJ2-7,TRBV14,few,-,TGTGCCAGCAGCCAAGGCCCTGGGTCCCCCTACGAGCAGTACTTC,CASSQGPGSPYEQYF
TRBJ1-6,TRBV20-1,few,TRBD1,TGCAGTGCTAGAGTTCCACCCGGGGACAGTCTGAGACCCCTCCACTTT,CSARVPPGDSLRPLHF
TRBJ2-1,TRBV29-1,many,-,TGCAGCGTTAATCGGGTGACGAATGAGCAGTTCTTC,CSVNRVTNEQFF
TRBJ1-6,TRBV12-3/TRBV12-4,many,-,TGTGCCAGCAGTCGCGGACAACCCGGGATTTCACCCCTCCACTTT,CASSRGQPGISPLHF
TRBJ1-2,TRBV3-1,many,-,TGTGCCAGCAGCGGGACGGCGAACTATGGCTACACCTTC,CASSGTANYGYTF
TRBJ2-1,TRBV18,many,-,TGTGCCAGCTCACCACCGGGTAGCGGAAACACCTACAATGAGCAGTTCTTC,CASSPPGSGNTYNEQFF